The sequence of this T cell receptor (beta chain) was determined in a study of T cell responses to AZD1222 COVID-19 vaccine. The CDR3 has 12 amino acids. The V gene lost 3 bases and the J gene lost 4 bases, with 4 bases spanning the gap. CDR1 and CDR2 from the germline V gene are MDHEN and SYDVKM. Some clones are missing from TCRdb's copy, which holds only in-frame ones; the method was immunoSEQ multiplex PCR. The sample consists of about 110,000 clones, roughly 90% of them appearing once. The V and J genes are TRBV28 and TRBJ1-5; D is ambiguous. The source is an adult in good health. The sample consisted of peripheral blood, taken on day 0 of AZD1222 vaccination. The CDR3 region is CASSFVNQPQHF. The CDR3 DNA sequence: TGTGCCAGCAGTTTCGTGAATCAGCCCCAGCATTTT.